A single sample is the source of the 9 T cell receptor beta chains below, sequenced in a study of T cells after yellow fever vaccination. TCRdb independently ran MiXCR on the 5' RACE reads; one entry per CDR3 protein. The data show hundreds of thousands of distinct CDR3 sequences, with less than 15% seen just once and roughly an eighth held by the top ten. The sequencing used PBMCs, collected on the day of the yellow fever booster vaccination. The receptors here all came from a man under 40 who received the YFV17D yellow fever vaccine.

This clonotype was picked up a small number of times. This chain uses TRBV14 with TRBJ2-1; D uncertain. Trimming took 4 bases from V and 12 from J, leaving 13 bases between them. The CDR3 covers 12 residues. Per the germline V gene, CDR1 is SGHDN and CDR2 is FVKESK. CDR3 DNA sequence: TGTGCCAGCAGCCCCGGCCCTCATGGGCAGTTCTTC. Residues: CASSPGPHGQFF.

V usage is TRBV12-3 or TRBV12-4 and J usage is TRBJ1-2; D may be TRBD1 (5 bases). CDR3 length: 14 residues. V lost 6 bases, J lost 7 bases, and 18 bases lay in between. CDR3 DNA sequence: TGTGCCAGCAGCACTCGGGACCCACCCGCTGGCTACACCTTC. Its translation: CASSTRDPPAGYTF.

The chain joins TRBV5-4 to TRBJ1-5, with D perhaps matching TRBD1 (5 bases). From germline, CDR1 is SGHNT and CDR2 YYREEE (reference sequence). The V and J ends lost 4 bases and 4 bases respectively, with 18 bases between them. The CDR3 runs 16 residues. The chain's CDR3 is CASSAWNRRGNQPQHF. The DNA of the CDR3 is TGTGCCAGCAGCGCTTGGAACAGGCGAGGAAATCAGCCCCAGCATTTT. The full variable domain, its missing parts supplied by reference TRBV5-4 and TRBJ1-5, is ETGVTQSPTHLIKTRGQQVTLRCSSQSGHNTVSWYQQALGQGPQFIFQYYREEENGRGNFPPRFSGLQFPNYSSELNVNALELDDSALYLCASSAWNRRGNQPQHFGDGTRLSIL.

The chain employs TRBV14 and TRBJ2-2; D is undetermined. The CDR3 is made up of 12 amino acids. CDR1 and CDR2 (germline): SGHDN, FVKESK. Trimming took 5 bases from V and 7 from J, leaving 8 bases between them. The CDR3 region is CASSFNGGELFF. CDR3 nucleotides: TGTGCCAGCAGCTTCAATGGCGGGGAGCTGTTTTTT.

This clonotype was seen a few times. The chain joins TRBV5-5 to TRBJ2-3; perhaps TRBD2 as D (6 bases). Germline CDR1 SGHKS, CDR2 YYEKEE (reference sequence). Trimming pared 4 bases from V and 7 bases from J, leaving 10 bases between. CDR3 size: 12 residues. The CDR3 loop reads CASSPGGNTQYF. In DNA form, the CDR3 reads TGTGCCAGCAGCCCGGGCGGGAATACGCAGTATTTT.

The V gene is TRBV12-3 or TRBV12-4, the J gene TRBJ2-2; perhaps TRBD1 as D (5 bases). V gave up 3 bases and J gave up 5 bases, with 13 bases separating them. The CDR3 length is 15 residues. The CDR3, as DNA: TGTGCCAGCAGTTTCCGGGCAAGGGGAACCGGGGAGCTGTTTTTT. Its protein is CASSFRARGTGELFF.

The V gene is TRBV5-6, the J gene TRBJ2-5, with D perhaps being TRBD1 or TRBD2 (5 bases each). This CDR3 contains 14 residues. V was cut by 2 bases and J by 6 bases, with 14 bases left in between. The germline V gene has CDR1 SGHDT and CDR2 YYEEEE. Here the CDR3 DNA reads TGTGCCAGCAGCTTCGATAGAGAGGGGCAGACCCAGTACTTC. It encodes CASSFDREGQTQYF.

This clonotype has only a few counts. The CDR3 region has the DNA TGCGCCAGCAGCCAAGATTCAAGACGAAATGAGCAGTTCTTC. Protein product: CASSQDSRRNEQFF. The V call is TRBV4-3, the J call TRBJ2-1; D unclear. In germline, CDR1 is LGHNA, CDR2 YSLEER. This CDR3 is 14 amino acids long. The germline V and J ends were trimmed by 0 bases and 7 bases, with 10 bases remaining between them.

This clonotype was detected only a few times. The rearrangement uses TRBV7-2 and TRBJ1-2; D is uncertain. Trimming removed 1 base from V and 8 bases from J, with 8 bases in between. CDR1 and CDR2 from the germline V gene are SGHTA and FQGNSA. This CDR3 has 12 amino acids. CDR3 protein: CASSLDTAGYTF. CDR3 DNA: TGTGCCAGCAGCTTAGACACAGCCGGCTACACCTTC.